A selection of T cell receptor beta chains follows, all from one sample in a study of preoperative IRX-2 immunotherapy in early breast cancer. Produced via immunoSEQ multiplex PCR; TCRdb's table is partial and in-frame only. The sample includes about 28,000 clones, 82% of them seen just once. The sample here was taken from a patient treated with IRX-2 immunotherapy. These receptor sequences come from a human donor with breast cancer. The CDR3 runs from the conserved cysteine through the conserved F or W. D genes are given only for firm matches. Some rows have no size entry. The others give once, few or many, or a class for an expanded clone.

v_call	j_call	clone_size	d_call	cdr3_nt	cdr3_aa
TRBV19	TRBJ2-3	few	TRBD2	TGTGCCAGTAGTATGATAAGAGCGGGAGGGCGAGATACGCAGTATTTT	CASSMIRAGGRDTQYF
TRBV11-3	TRBJ2-7	NA	NA	TGTGCCAGCAGCTTAAGTCCGGCTACCTACGAGCAGTACTTC	CASSLSPATYEQYF
TRBV6-8	TRBJ1-6	NA	NA	TGTGCCAGCACAAAGAGGTCCTATAATTCACCCCTCCACTTT	CASTKRSYNSPLHF
TRBV18	TRBJ1-5	NA	NA	TGTGCCAGCTCACCGAATTCGGCGGATCAGCCCCAGCATTTT	CASSPNSADQPQHF
TRBV7-6	TRBJ2-1	NA	NA	TGTGCCAGCAGCTTCAGGGCGGTGATAAATGAGCAGTTCTTC	CASSFRAVINEQFF
TRBV6-8	TRBJ2-4	NA	NA	TGTGCCAGCAGTGACCATGGGAACCTAGCCAAAAACATTCAGTACTTC	CASSDHGNLAKNIQYF
TRBV11-1	TRBJ1-5	NA	NA	TGTGCCAGCAGCTTCATCCAGGGGAGGGGCAATCAGCCCCAGCATTTT	CASSFIQGRGNQPQHF
TRBV11-3	TRBJ1-1	few	TRBD1	TGTGCCAGCAGCTTATTGGGACAGGATACTGAAGCTTTCTTT	CASSLLGQDTEAFF
TRBV11-3	TRBJ2-3	NA	TRBD1	TGTGCCAGCAGTACAGGGGGAAGCACAGATACGCAGTATTTT	CASSTGGSTDTQYF
TRBV11-3	TRBJ1-1	NA	NA	TGTGCCAGCAGCTTCCCAGGAATCATGAACACTGAAGCTTTCTTT	CASSFPGIMNTEAFF
TRBV7-1	TRBJ1-2	once	NA	TGTGCCAGCAGCTTAGCCCCGAACGGGGGCTACACCTTC	CASSLAPNGGYTF
TRBV14	TRBJ2-7	NA	TRBD2	TGTGCCAGCAGCCCTGCCTCGGGGGGGCAGTACTTC	CASSPASGGQYF
TRBV12-5	TRBJ2-6	once	NA	TGTGCTAGTGGTTTTTTGGGACAAAACTCGTCTGGGGCCAACGTCCTGACTTTC	CASGFLGQNSSGANVLTF
TRBV6-8	TRBJ2-1	NA	TRBD2	TGTGCCAGCAGTTACACGACTAGCGGGAGGGCGAGGGAGCAGTTCTTC	CASSYTTSGRAREQFF
TRBV11-3	TRBJ2-5	NA	NA	TGTGCCAGCAGCTTAAACGGCGGCGGGAACCACCAAGAGACCCAGTACTTC	CASSLNGGGNHQETQYF
TRBV6-8	TRBJ1-5	NA	NA	TGTGCCAGCAGTCGGAGAGCATCTTATCAGCCCCAGCATTTT	CASSRRASYQPQHF
TRBV11-3	TRBJ2-5	NA	NA	TGTGCCAGCAGCGAAGGGAGTGGGTACCAAGAGACCCAGTACTTC	CASSEGSGYQETQYF
TRBV19	TRBJ1-5	NA	NA	TGTGCCAGTCAACCCAGATATAGCAATCAGCCCCAGCATTTT	CASQPRYSNQPQHF
TRBV6-8	TRBJ1-3	few	NA	TGTGCCAGCAGTCCCGCCGGGGGGGCAAACACCATATATTTT	CASSPAGGANTIYF
TRBV5-1	TRBJ2-3	NA	TRBD2	TGCGCCAGCAGCTGGGCGGGGGGGATGGATACGCAGTATTTT	CASSWAGGMDTQYF
TRBV28	TRBJ1-1	NA	NA	TGTGCCAGCAGTTTGGCTGGGGGATACACTGAAGCTTTCTTT	CASSLAGGYTEAFF
TRBV11-3	TRBJ2-1	NA	TRBD2	TGTGCCAGCAGCTTAAGACGGGACTATTCCTACAATGAGCAGTTCTTC	CASSLRRDYSYNEQFF
TRBV7-4	TRBJ2-7	NA	NA	TGTGCCAGCAGCTTACAGGCAGGGGAGGCCTACGAGCAGTACTTC	CASSLQAGEAYEQYF
TRBV19	TRBJ1-5	NA	NA	TGTGCCAGTGGTTGGGGCCTCGACGATCAGCCCCAGCATTTT	CASGWGLDDQPQHF
TRBV12-1	TRBJ1-5	NA	NA	TGTGCCAGCACCGCCCCGGGGGGTAGCAATCAGCCCCAGCATTTT	CASTAPGGSNQPQHF
TRBV7-1	TRBJ1-1	NA	NA	TGTGCCAGCAGCTTAGATAGGGTCCGACAGACTGAAGCTTTCTTT	CASSLDRVRQTEAFF
TRBV7-6	TRBJ1-2	NA	NA	TGTGCCAGCAGCCACAGGACGAGCATAAACTATGGCTACACCTTC	CASSHRTSINYGYTF
TRBV7-6	TRBJ1-1	NA	NA	TGTGCCAGCAGCTTATTGGCAGGGCACACTGAAGCTTTCTTT	CASSLLAGHTEAFF
TRBV18	TRBJ2-7	once	TRBD1	TGTGCCAGCTCACCCCTCCGGGACAGCTACTCCTACGAGCAGTACTTC	CASSPLRDSYSYEQYF
TRBV23-1	TRBJ2-7	NA	NA	TGCGCCAGCAGCCAAGTTCTAGCGCACTACGAGCAGTACTTC	CASSQVLAHYEQYF
TRBV6-8	TRBJ1-1	NA	NA	TGTGCCAGCAGTTACCAGGCCGCCCGGACTGAAGCTTTCTTT	CASSYQAARTEAFF